These 25 T cell receptor beta chains originate from one sample sequenced in a study of T cells in placental villitis. Using the immunoSEQ v4 bias-controlled multiplex PCR assay, run blinded to group allocation, TCR-beta CDR3 regions were amplified from genomic DNA. TCRdb took this table from immuneACCESS and kept in-frame rearrangements with V and J called. Such tables lack part of the clones; where checked against another copy, unresolved V genes explain under half of the gap, and the rest is unexplained. The sample includes some 6,500 clones, with more than 70% observed a single time. The ten largest clones take up more than 7.5% of the sample. The specimen was placental tissue containing maternal and fetal cells. Source of these receptors: a human patient with infectious villitis; the placental T cells may come from both mother and fetus.

The V gene is TRBV28, the J gene TRBJ1-4; D is ambiguous. This CDR3 has 14 residues. In germline, CDR1 is MDHEN, CDR2 SYDVKM. Deletions cut 2 bases from V and 8 bases from J, with 12 bases between. The chain's CDR3 is CASSLPGIGEKLFF. The CDR3 region has the DNA TGTGCCAGCAGTTTACCGGGAATTGGGGAAAAACTGTTTTTT.

The chain recombines TRBV5-1 with TRBJ2-7, with D perhaps assigned TRBD1 or TRBD2 (6 bases each). The CDR3 runs 15 residues. V dropped 4 bases and J dropped 1 base, with 15 bases sitting between them. Germline V CDR1 and CDR2: SGHRS, YFSETQ. The CDR3 DNA sequence: TGCGCCAGCAGCCCGGGGGCCGGGGGTTCCTACGAGCAGTACTTC. Translated, it gives CASSPGAGGSYEQYF.

This chain links TRBV5-5 with TRBJ2-3; 8 bases line up with TRBD2. V trimming: 2 bases; J trimming: 1 base; junction bases outside the gene matches: 0. In germline, CDR1 is SGHKS, CDR2 YYEKEE (reference sequence). The CDR3 covers 14 residues. Written as DNA, the CDR3 is TGTGCCAGCAGCTTTAGCGGGGGCACAGATACGCAGTATTTT. Protein sequence: CASSFSGGTDTQYF. Full variable domain (remainder filled in from reference TRBV5-5 and TRBJ2-3): DAGVTQSPTHLIKTRGQQVTLRCSPISGHKSVSWYQQVLGQGPQFIFQYYEKEERGRGNFPDRFSARQFPNYSSELNVNALLLGDSALYLCASSFSGGTDTQYFGPGTRLTVL.

Comments on this clone: A much more abundant neighbour one base away suggests this may be a read error. The sample contains more than one DNA sequence encoding this CDR3. The chain couples TRBV7-9 to TRBJ1-4, with a possible D match to TRBD1 (6 bases). The CDR3 covers 16 residues. The germline gives CDR1 SEHNR, CDR2 FQNEAQ (reference sequence). The V end was cut by 9 bases, the J end by 0 bases, with 17 bases between. CDR3 nucleotides: TGTGCCAGTAGCAATTACAGGGAGTCAACTAATGAAAAACTGTTTTTT. Translating gives CASSNYRESTNEKLFF.

This clone was observed a few times. The chain carries TRBV9 and TRBJ2-5, with D perhaps matching TRBD1 or TRBD2 (5 bases each). Trimming took 0 bases from V and 2 from J, leaving 11 bases between them. This CDR3 has 15 amino acids. Per the germline V gene, CDR1 is SGDLS and CDR2 is YYNGEE. The CDR3 coding sequence is TGTGCCAGCAGCGTAGACGGGACCCCTCAAGAGACCCAGTACTTC. It codes for CASSVDGTPQETQYF.

This chain joins TRBV5-1 and TRBJ1-3; 11 bases line up with TRBD1. This CDR3 spans 16 amino acids. Losses at the gene ends were 4 bases for V and 2 bases for J; bases not matched to a gene: 5. Germline V lookup: CDR1 SGHRS, CDR2 YFSETQ. CDR3 bases: TGCGCCAGCAGCATGGGGACAGGGGGAACTGGAAACACCATATATTTT. Encoded protein: CASSMGTGGTGNTIYF.

V and J are TRBV7-2 and TRBJ2-7, with 7 bases matching TRBD1. V shed 5 bases and J 3 bases; nucleotides not matched to a gene: 7. The CDR3 covers 14 residues. Germline V lookup: CDR1 SGHTA, CDR2 FQGNSA. CDR3 sequence reads: CASSDRVGGYEQYF. CDR3 bases: TGTGCCAGCAGCGACAGGGTAGGCGGCTACGAGCAGTACTTC.

Only one count was recorded for this clone. The chain employs TRBV19 and TRBJ2-2, with TRBD1 as a possible D gene (6 bases). CDR1 and CDR2 from the germline V gene are LNHDA and SQIVND (reference sequence). The CDR3 extends over 13 amino acids. V was cut by 5 bases and J by 5 bases, with 9 bases left in between. As DNA, the CDR3 is TGTGCCAGTAGTTCAGGGGTAACCGGGGAGCTGTTTTTT. This sequence encodes CASSSGVTGELFF.

The rearrangement uses TRBV7-9 and TRBJ2-1; TRBD2 agrees at 13 bases. This CDR3 is 16 amino acids long. The V gene's germline CDR1 is SEHNR and CDR2 FQNEAQ (reference sequence). After removal of 4 bases from V and 14 bases from J, the junction contained 14 bases not matched to a gene. The DNA for the CDR3 is TGTGCCAGCAGCTCTGGAAGGACTAGCGGGGGAAGGTGGAAGTTCTTC. It codes for CASSSGRTSGGRWKFF. Filled out from reference TRBV7-9 and TRBJ2-1, the complete variable domain reads DTGVSQNPRHKITKRGQNVTFRCDPISEHNRLYWYRQTLGQGPEFLTYFQNEAQLEKSRLLSDRFSAERPKGSFSTLEIQRTEQGDSAMYLCASSSGRTSGGRWKFFGPGTRLTVL.

As for this clone: Its ends do not fully match the called genes, so a read error is possible. The V call is TRBV5-5, the J call TRBJ1-1; no firm D call. The CDR3 runs 13 residues. The V gene's germline CDR1 is SGHKS and CDR2 YYEKEE (reference sequence). For the CDR3, the DNA is TGTGTCAGCAGGTTGGACCTGAACACTGAAGCTTTCTTT. Its translation is CVSRLDLNTEAFF.

This chain joins TRBV4-3 and TRBJ1-1, with D uncertain. V dropped 3 bases and J dropped 3 bases, with 11 bases sitting between them. Germline V gene lookup returns CDR1 LGHNA and CDR2 YSLEER. The CDR3 contains 14 residues. In nucleotides, the CDR3 is TGCGCCAGCAGCCAGAAATTCAGGTACACTGAAGCTTTCTTT. Amino acids: CASSQKFRYTEAFF.

The chain uses TRBV7-9 and TRBJ2-5, with no clear D. Trimming took off 2 bases at V and 5 bases at J, with 3 bases between the two ends. CDR1 and CDR2 from the germline V gene are SEHNR and FQNEAQ (reference sequence). The CDR3 runs 11 residues. CDR3 residues: CASSLLETQYF. The CDR3 bases are TGTGCCAGCAGCTTACTGGAGACCCAGTACTTC.

In its sample, this clone was seen once. The J gene is TRBJ1-5, the V gene TRBV27; no clear D gene. V shed 8 bases and J shed 3 bases, with 17 bases lying between them. Germline V gene data show CDR1 as MNHEY and CDR2 as SMNVEV (reference sequence). CDR3 length: 15 residues. CDR3 loop: CASGSLTAINQPQHF. The DNA for the CDR3 is TGTGCCAGCGGGTCCTTAACGGCGATCAATCAGCCCCAGCATTTT.

The chain combines TRBV5-5 with TRBJ2-2; possibly TRBD1 for D (5 bases). The germline gives CDR1 SGHKS, CDR2 YYEKEE (reference sequence). This CDR3 comprises 16 residues. V was cut by 2 bases and J by 2 bases, with 13 bases left in between. This CDR3 is CASSLTPGLNTGELFF. Here the CDR3 DNA reads TGTGCCAGCAGCTTAACACCAGGGCTTAACACCGGGGAGCTGTTTTTT.

As concerns this clone: Lacking the conserved final phenylalanine or tryptophan, this CDR3 likely reflects a read error. It is unclear where the CDR3 begins or ends on the DNA, so no DNA is shown, and the CDR3 is as TCRdb lists it. The J gene is TRBJ1-1, the V gene TRBV10-1. Per the germline V gene, CDR1 is WNHNN and CDR2 is SYGVQD (reference sequence). The CDR3 has 12 amino acids, counting both end residues. The CDR3 loop reads CATDVRGTGLTG.

The V call is TRBV25-1, the J call TRBJ1-1; tentatively, D is TRBD1 (5 bases). Germline CDR1 and CDR2: MGHDK and SYGVNS. CDR3 length: 15 residues. Trimming removed 4 bases from V and 4 bases from J, with 16 bases in between. The CDR3 bases are TGTGCCAGCAGTGCCGACCGGGGGGATAGCACTGAAGCTTTCTTT. Translating it yields CASSADRGDSTEAFF.

The rearrangement joins TRBV7-2 to TRBJ1-6; D is possibly TRBD1 (6 bases). Germline CDR1 reads SGHTA; CDR2 reads FQGNSA. The CDR3 totals 15 residues. V dropped 5 bases and J dropped 5 bases, with 13 bases sitting between them. Here the CDR3 reads CASSPLTGDNSPLHF. Here the CDR3 DNA reads TGTGCCAGCAGCCCACTGACAGGCGATAATTCACCCCTCCACTTT. Together with reference TRBV7-2 and TRBJ1-6, the CDR3 gives the full variable domain: GAGVSQSPSNKVTEKGKDVELRCDPISGHTALYWYRQSLGQGLEFLIYFQGNSAPDKSGLPSDRFSAERTGGSVSTLTIQRTQQEDSAVYLCASSPLTGDNSPLHFGNGTRLTVT.

The chain couples TRBV19 to TRBJ2-2; possible D gene TRBD1, 5 bases. The ends were cut back, 11 bases at V and 0 bases at J, with 16 bases in the middle. The CDR3 has 15 residues. Looked up from germline, CDR1 is LNHDA and CDR2 is SQIVND (reference sequence). The DNA for the CDR3 is TGTGCCGCCACGGCCGGACATACGAACACCGGGGAGCTGTTTTTT. Translation: CAATAGHTNTGELFF.

The chain is built from TRBV21-1 and TRBJ2-7; TRBD2, as called in the table, went unchecked against the DNA. TRBV21-1 is a recognized pseudogene. This CDR3 is 16 amino acids long. CDR3 in amino acids: CASSNTLTGGLYEQYF. In DNA form, the CDR3 reads TGTGCCAGCAGCAACACCCTCACGGGGGGTCTCTACGAGCAGTACTTC.

The chain employs TRBV18 and TRBJ1-6; D is perhaps TRBD1 (5 bases). This CDR3 comprises 14 residues. The V gene lost 4 bases and the J gene lost 7 bases, with 11 bases spanning the gap. CDR1 is KGHSH and CDR2 is LQKENI in the germline V gene. This CDR3 is CASSQGTENSPLHF. The CDR3 region has the DNA TGTGCCAGCTCACAGGGGACGGAGAATTCACCCCTCCACTTT.

The gene calls are TRBV4-1 and TRBJ2-5; 7 nucleotides align to TRBD2. The CDR3 covers 16 residues. The V segment lost 4 bases and the J segment 5 bases; nucleotides outside the gene matches: 13. CDR1 and CDR2 from the germline V gene are MGHRA and YSYEKL. CDR3 sequence reads: CASSPGTTLTTETQYF. DNA for the CDR3: TGCGCCAGCAGCCCTGGGACTACTCTAACTACGGAGACCCAGTACTTC.

This sequence joins TRBV28 and TRBJ2-7, with 7 bases that match TRBD1. CDR3 length: 16 residues. V lost 6 bases and J lost 5; bases outside the gene matches: 16. Germline values: CDR1 MDHEN, CDR2 SYDVKM. For the CDR3, the DNA is TGTGCCAGCAGCCCATCCGACGACAGGGAAGGCGACGAGCAGTACTTC. It yields the protein CASSPSDDREGDEQYF.

The chain has TRBV7-9 and TRBJ2-3; D unresolved. There are 12 residues in the CDR3. V was cut by 1 base and J by 6 bases, with 5 bases left in between. Germline CDR1 is SEHNR and CDR2 is FQNEAQ (reference sequence). DNA for the CDR3: TGTGCCAGCAGCTTAGATTCGGATACGCAGTATTTT. As protein: CASSLDSDTQYF.

The chain combines TRBV6-5 with TRBJ2-2; D possibly corresponds to TRBD1 (5 bases). Germline lookup yields CDR1 MNHEY and CDR2 SVGAGI. This CDR3 has 13 residues. V was trimmed by 9 bases and J by 7 bases, leaving 15 bases between them. The CDR3 spells CASRQPEGGELFF. For the CDR3, the DNA is TGTGCCAGTAGACAGCCAGAAGGCGGGGAGCTGTTTTTT.

This clone showed up just once. The gene calls are TRBV7-9 and TRBJ1-1; the D is unclear. V shed 1 base and J shed 3 bases, with 12 bases lying between them. This CDR3 has 15 residues. CDR1 and CDR2 from the germline V gene are SEHNR and FQNEAQ (reference sequence). The CDR3 DNA sequence: TGTGCCAGCAGCTTAGTGGCAGGAACGCACACTGAAGCTTTCTTT. This translates into CASSLVAGTHTEAFF.